These 29 T cell receptor beta chains were sequenced from one sample in a study of a mutant IDH1 vaccine in newly diagnosed glioma. Clones were sequenced by immunoSEQ multiplex PCR, and TCRdb holds only the in-frame ones, with some missing. The sample has approximately 50,000 clones; 80% to 85% are singletons. Time point specified: week 47, end of study. Doses consisted of 300 ug of mutant IDH1 20-mer peptide each, paired with topical imiquimod. Antigens of these TCRs are unknown. This sample comprised PBMCs, obtained from a glioma patient whose treatment included an IDH1 peptide vaccine. The receptors come from a woman between 50 and 59 years old with glioma.

This clone counts as medium-sized. The rearrangement uses TRBV11-2 and TRBJ1-4; 12 bases line up with TRBD1. CDR3 length: 15 amino acids. From germline, CDR1 is SGHAT and CDR2 FQNNGV. Unmatched junction bases numbered 6, after V lost 5 bases and J lost 8 bases. The CDR3 DNA follows: TGTGCCAGCAGCAGAGACGGGACAGGGGGCGAAAAACTGTTTTTT. Encoded protein: CASSRDGTGGEKLFF.

V is TRBV6-5 and J is TRBJ2-1, with D perhaps given as TRBD1 or TRBD2 (5 bases each). Trimming removed 6 bases from V and 0 bases from J, with 12 bases in between. This CDR3 comprises 15 residues. Germline-derived CDR1 and CDR2 are MNHEY and SVGAGI. The CDR3 loop is CASRVEGNSYNEQFF. The CDR3 region has the DNA TGTGCCAGCAGGGTCGAGGGGAACTCCTACAATGAGCAGTTCTTC.

The V call is TRBV29-1, the J call TRBJ1-1; TRBD1 might be the D (6 bases). Between the trimmed V and J ends, which lost 4 bases and 1 base, there was a span of 13 bases. CDR1 SQVTM and CDR2 ANQGSEA come from the germline V gene. The CDR3 is made up of 14 amino acids. The CDR3 DNA is TGCAGCGTTGGAGGAGTCAGGGGGAACACTGAAGCTTTCTTT. This translates into CSVGGVRGNTEAFF.

V and J are TRBV5-1 and TRBJ1-4; D not certain. The germline V and J ends were trimmed by 0 bases and 2 bases, with 11 bases remaining between them. Germline V CDR1 and CDR2: SGHRS, YFSETQ. This CDR3 comprises 16 residues. The CDR3 loop reads CASSLALVRTNEKLFF. The CDR3, as DNA: TGCGCCAGCAGCTTGGCCTTAGTTCGTACTAATGAAAAACTGTTTTTT. The full variable domain, completed using reference TRBV5-1 and TRBJ1-4, is KAGVTQTPRYLIKTRGQQVTLSCSPISGHRSVSWYQQTPGQGLQFLFEYFSETQRNKGNFPGRFSGRQFSNSRSEMNVSTLELGDSALYLCASSLALVRTNEKLFFGSGTQLSVL.

The J gene is TRBJ1-4, the V gene TRBV10-3; D is perhaps TRBD1 (6 bases). Germline loops: CDR1 ENHRY, CDR2 SYGVKD. This CDR3 has 14 residues. The V end lost 5 bases, the J end lost 4 bases, and 11 bases lay between the germline ends. This CDR3 is CAISSGTNNEKLFF. CDR3 DNA sequence: TGTGCCATCAGTTCCGGGACAAATAATGAAAAACTGTTTTTT.

This clone turned up a few times. The genes are TRBV2 and TRBJ1-1; 10 bases line up with TRBD1. V lost 8 bases and J lost 4; bases outside the gene matches: 10. CDR3 length: 15 amino acids. In germline, CDR1 is SNHLY, CDR2 FYNNEI. The DNA for the CDR3 is TGTGCCAGCGGAGACAGGGGGCAGGGGGCCACTGAAGCTTTCTTT. Protein: CASGDRGQGATEAFF.

Here the CDR3 reads CASSRQGSDYGYTF. In DNA, the CDR3 is TGCGCCAGCAGCCGACAGGGGTCGGACTATGGCTACACCTTC. The chain uses TRBV4-1 and TRBJ1-2, with TRBD1 matching 8 bases. Germline CDR1 reads MGHRA; CDR2 reads YSYEKL. The trim removed 4 bases at V and 3 bases at J, leaving 4 bases unmatched. The CDR3 totals 14 residues.

In this sample, this clone turned up once. The rearrangement joins TRBV5-4 to TRBJ1-1; TRBD1 matches 9 bases. CDR1 is SGHNT, CDR2 YYREEE, per germline (reference sequence). There are 15 residues in the CDR3. V dropped 4 bases and J dropped 4; count of bases not matched to a gene: 8. For the CDR3, the DNA is TGTGCCAGCAGCAAATGGGACAGGGCGGGCACTGAAGCTTTCTTT. Protein: CASSKWDRAGTEAFF.

The chain uses TRBV10-2 and TRBJ1-1; D is uncertain. The germline V and J ends were trimmed by 5 bases and 0 bases, with 7 bases remaining between them. This CDR3 contains 13 residues. Germline V CDR1 and CDR2: WSHSY, SAAADI. CDR3: CASSSQMNTEAFF. The DNA of the CDR3 is TGCGCCAGCAGTTCTCAGATGAACACTGAAGCTTTCTTT.

This chain uses TRBV4-3 with TRBJ1-2; D possibly corresponds to TRBD1 (5 bases). This CDR3 comprises 14 residues. V was pared by 0 bases and J by 4 bases, with 9 bases between. Germline CDR1 reads LGHNA; CDR2 reads YSLEER. CDR3 nucleotides: TGCGCCAGCAGCCAAGATTCAGGGCCCTATGGCTACACCTTC. It encodes CASSQDSGPYGYTF.

V is TRBV19 and J is TRBJ2-7, with 10 bases lining up with TRBD1. V dropped 6 bases and J dropped 4; count of bases not matched to a gene: 3. The CDR3 sequence is 13 residues long. Looked up from germline, CDR1 is LNHDA and CDR2 is SQIVND (reference sequence). The CDR3 DNA is TGTGCCAGTAGGGACAGGGGGAAATACGAGCAGTACTTC. Protein sequence: CASRDRGKYEQYF.

This chain links TRBV4-1 with TRBJ1-1; 9 nucleotides align to TRBD1. Germline-derived CDR1 and CDR2 are MGHRA and YSYEKL. V lost 4 bases to trimming and J lost 1 base; unmatched junction nucleotides: 1. The CDR3 covers 14 residues. The CDR3 is CASSLGQGNTEAFF. In DNA form, the CDR3 reads TGCGCCAGCAGCCTGGGACAGGGGAACACTGAAGCTTTCTTT.

This chain connects TRBV5-5 to TRBJ1-2, with no clear D. Trimming left V 0 bases short and J 0 bases short, with 9 bases between. This CDR3 comprises 15 residues. The germline gives CDR1 SGHKS, CDR2 YYEKEE (reference sequence). In DNA form, the CDR3 reads TGTGCCAGCAGCTTGGCCGTCCTGACTAACTATGGCTACACCTTC. This gives the protein CASSLAVLTNYGYTF.

The CDR3 spells CASSLGVGEQYF. The CDR3 DNA is TGTGCCAGCAGCTTGGGCGTTGGCGAGCAGTACTTC. The genes are TRBV5-6 and TRBJ2-7, with D unclear. Germline assignment: CDR1 SGHDT and CDR2 YYEEEE. This CDR3 is built from 12 residues. V gave up 0 bases and J gave up 6 bases, with 7 bases separating them.

The J gene is TRBJ1-5, the V gene TRBV29-1, with 7 bases matching TRBD1. The V gene's germline CDR1 is SQVTM and CDR2 ANQGSEA. The length of the CDR3 is 13 residues. Germline trimming cut 4 bases from V and 5 bases from J; bases unmatched to any gene: 5. DNA of the CDR3: TGCAGCGTTGTTTTTACAGGGGATCAGCCCCAGCATTTT. It is translated as CSVVFTGDQPQHF.

The chain joins TRBV5-1 to TRBJ1-2, with D possibly matching TRBD1 (5 bases). The CDR3 has 16 residues. CDR1 SGHRS and CDR2 YFSETQ come from the germline V gene. With 0 bases removed from V and 5 bases from J, the gap between germline ends came to 17 bases. CDR3 sequence reads: CASSLANPGTGYGYTF. The CDR3 DNA is TGCGCCAGCAGCTTGGCCAATCCCGGGACTGGATATGGCTACACCTTC.

CDR3 sequence (DNA): TGCGCCAGCAAAGTGGACTTGGGGGGGGCAATCGATGAGCAGTTCTTC. Residues: CASKVDLGGAIDEQFF. The chain uses TRBV5-1 and TRBJ2-1, with D maybe TRBD2 (7 bases). Trimming took 6 bases from V and 8 from J, leaving 24 bases between them. Germline lookup yields CDR1 SGHRS and CDR2 YFSETQ. The CDR3 is 16 amino acids.

As regards this clone: Other nucleotide sequences from this sample produce the same CDR3. CDR3 sequence: CASSSGTGGGYTF. In DNA form, the CDR3 reads TGCGCCAGCAGCTCCGGGACAGGGGGGGGCTACACCTTC. The chain has TRBV5-1 and TRBJ1-2, with 11 positions matching TRBD1. Per the germline V gene, CDR1 is SGHRS and CDR2 is YFSETQ. The CDR3 is made up of 13 amino acids. Losses at the gene ends were 3 bases for V and 8 bases for J; bases not matched to a gene: 3.

The chain has TRBV28 and TRBJ2-7; D gene unclear. The V and J ends lost 3 bases and 5 bases respectively, with 5 bases between them. The CDR3 is 11 amino acids. CDR1 MDHEN and CDR2 SYDVKM come from the germline V gene. The CDR3 loop reads CASSFAHEQYF. DNA for the CDR3: TGTGCCAGCAGTTTTGCTCACGAGCAGTACTTC.

This rearrangement joins TRBV9 to TRBJ1-6; possibly TRBD1 for D (5 bases). V was pared by 0 bases and J by 9 bases, with 13 bases between. Germline lookup yields CDR1 SGDLS and CDR2 YYNGEE. The CDR3 runs 15 residues. The CDR3 reads CASSVDGGFGSPLHF. The CDR3 DNA reads as TGTGCCAGCAGCGTAGATGGGGGTTTTGGTTCACCCCTCCACTTT.

This chain joins TRBV27 and TRBJ1-5; TRBD1 aligns across 10 bases. CDR1 and CDR2 from the germline V gene are MNHEY and SMNVEV (reference sequence). V shed 5 bases, J shed 7 bases, and the junction held 8 bases outside the gene matches. This CDR3 contains 15 residues. As DNA, the CDR3 is TGTGCCAGCAGTAGCGGGACAGGGGATTACCAGCCCCAGCATTTT. Its translation: CASSSGTGDYQPQHF.

The CDR3 protein is CASRPGLAGGLSSYEQYF. CDR3 DNA: TGTGCCAGCAGGCCGGGACTAGCGGGGGGCCTCAGCTCCTACGAGCAGTACTTC. The chain uses TRBV6-9 and TRBJ2-7; 15 nucleotides match TRBD2. Germline CDR1 MNHGY, CDR2 SVAAGI. Germline trimming cut 6 bases from V and 0 bases from J; bases unmatched to any gene: 9. This CDR3 has 18 residues.

V gene TRBV5-6 combines with J gene TRBJ1-6; D is possibly TRBD1 (5 bases). The CDR3 has 16 amino acids. The V gene's germline CDR1 is SGHDT and CDR2 YYEEEE. The V end was cut by 4 bases, the J end by 10 bases, with 21 bases between. CDR3 nucleotide sequence: TGTGCCAGCAGCCAACCCCCCGGGGGAGGAGTCTCACCCCTCCACTTT. Its protein is CASSQPPGGGVSPLHF.

The chain recombines TRBV2 with TRBJ1-2; D perhaps matches TRBD1 (6 bases). This CDR3 has 18 amino acids. V gave up 3 bases and J gave up 8 bases, with 28 bases separating them. Germline V gene sequence: CDR1 SNHLY, CDR2 FYNNEI. This CDR3 is CASSEDPPDSGPPGGYTF. The CDR3 DNA sequence: TGTGCCAGCAGTGAGGACCCTCCGGACAGCGGGCCCCCAGGCGGCTACACCTTC.

The rearrangement uses TRBV19 and TRBJ2-5, with 7 bases lining up with TRBD2. CDR3 length: 16 amino acids. Trimming took 1 base from V and 5 from J; bases not matched to a gene: 10. The germline V gene has CDR1 LNHDA and CDR2 SQIVND (reference sequence). The DNA of the CDR3 is TGTGCCAGTAGTATAGCTAGCGGCCTAAAAGGGGAGACCCAGTACTTC. The encoded protein is CASSIASGLKGETQYF.

V and J are TRBV7-8 and TRBJ2-3; 8 bases line up with TRBD2. The CDR3 runs to 15 residues. The V segment lost 3 bases and the J segment 4 bases; nucleotides outside the gene matches: 6. Germline CDR1 SGHVS, CDR2 FQNEAQ. DNA for the CDR3: TGTGCCAGCAGCTTGGGACTAGGCGGGGCAGATACGCAGTATTTT. As protein: CASSLGLGGADTQYF.

The rearrangement uses TRBV7-2 and TRBJ2-5; 9 nucleotides line up with TRBD2. The CDR3 spans 17 residues. CDR1 is SGHTA, CDR2 FQGNSA, per germline. Trimming cost V 5 bases and J 2 bases; bases outside gene matches: 12. In nucleotides, the CDR3 is TGTGCCAGCAGCCCGGGGGCGGGGGGGCCGCAACAAGAGACCCAGTACTTC. Amino acid sequence: CASSPGAGGPQQETQYF. The full variable domain, rest sourced from reference TRBV7-2 and TRBJ2-5, is GAGVSQSPSNKVTEKGKDVELRCDPISGHTALYWYRQSLGQGLEFLIYFQGNSAPDKSGLPSDRFSAERTGGSVSTLTIQRTQQEDSAVYLCASSPGAGGPQQETQYFGPGTRLLVL.

The V gene is TRBV7-2, the J gene TRBJ1-1, with TRBD1 matching over 7 bases. The CDR3 contains 13 residues. With V trimmed by 10 bases and J by 6 bases, 11 bases remained unmatched. Germline loops: CDR1 SGHTA, CDR2 FQGNSA. The CDR3 bases are TGTGCCACGCGCCGCACCGGGACAGCTGAAGCTTTCTTT. It is translated as CATRRTGTAEAFF.

The chain joins TRBV5-1 to TRBJ2-5; 8 bases agree with TRBD1. J lost 4 bases, V lost 4 bases, and 12 bases had no gene match. Germline CDR1 and CDR2: SGHRS and YFSETQ. The CDR3 spans 16 residues. CDR3 DNA sequence: TGCGCCAGCAGCCTGGGGGACACAGGGGGTCTAGAGACCCAGTACTTC. It translates to CASSLGDTGGLETQYF.